This is a list of T cell receptor beta chains from one sample in a study of neurological immune-mediated disorders. TCRdb independently ran MiXCR on the 5' RACE reads; one entry per CDR3 protein. The sample has roughly 57,000 distinct CDR3 sequences, roughly 7.7% seen once. The material sequenced was PBMCs. These receptors all stem from a woman aged 40 to 55 in good health. Each CDR3 is given with its conserved first and last residue. D genes are given only for firm matches. Clone size is given for some rows only: seen once, a few or many times, or a class if the clone is expanded.

D gene,J gene,clone size,V gene,CDR3 protein,CDR3 DNA
TRBD1,TRBJ1-6,many,TRBV27,CASSLGAAGGGNNSPLHF,TGTGCCAGCAGTTTAGGCGCGGCAGGGGGCGGTAATAATTCACCCCTCCACTTT
.,TRBJ2-1,many,TRBV11-2,CASSSGGGQRTPGSSYNEQFF,TGTGCCAGCAGCTCAGGAGGAGGACAGCGTACCCCGGGCAGCTCCTACAATGAGCAGTTCTTC
TRBD1,TRBJ1-6,many,TRBV6-1,CASSVPTGTGRRGNSPLHF,TGTGCCAGCAGTGTCCCGACTGGGACAGGAAGAAGGGGTAATTCACCCCTCCACTTT
TRBD1,TRBJ2-5,many,TRBV27,CASSPGQGLTLTLGTQYF,TGTGCCAGCAGTCCGGGACAGGGATTGACCCTGACTCTGGGGACCCAGTACTTC
.,TRBJ2-7,.,TRBV10-3,CAISDPGEQYF,TGTGCCATCAGCGACCCCGGCGAGCAGTACTTC
.,TRBJ2-2,few,TRBV9,CASSVAVTGELFF,TGTGCCAGCAGCGTAGCCGTCACCGGGGAGCTGTTTTTT
.,TRBJ2-1,many,TRBV18,CASSPWPGMGYNEQFF,TGTGCCAGCTCACCATGGCCAGGGATGGGCTACAATGAGCAGTTCTTC
.,TRBJ2-3,many,TRBV7-2,CASRKTDTQYF,TGTGCCAGCAGGAAGACAGATACGCAGTATTTT
.,TRBJ2-3,many,TRBV5-1,CASSSGVAVAYTDTQYF,TGCGCCAGCAGCTCAGGCGTAGCGGTGGCTTACACAGATACGCAGTATTTT
TRBD1,TRBJ2-7,many,TRBV29-1,CSGGTGYYEQYF,TGCAGCGGGGGGACAGGGTACTACGAGCAGTACTTC
.,TRBJ2-3,.,TRBV7-8,CASTLGASLSTDTQYF,TGTGCCAGCACCCTGGGGGCAAGTCTTAGCACAGATACGCAGTATTTT
.,TRBJ1-2,many,TRBV15,CATSTGLLSQGGGYTF,TGTGCCACCAGCACCGGGCTTTTATCACAGGGCGGGGGCTACACCTTC
.,TRBJ2-2,once,TRBV4-3,CASSHFFPGELFF,TGCGCCAGCAGCCATTTTTTTCCCGGGGAGCTGTTTTTT
.,TRBJ2-7,many,TRBV5-1,CASSLRGINEQYF,TGCGCCAGCAGCTTGCGGGGGATCAACGAGCAGTACTTC
.,TRBJ1-6,many,TRBV10-3,CAIGTPGRLSPLHF,TGTGCCATCGGCACTCCTGGACGTCTTTCACCCCTCCACTTT
TRBD1,TRBJ1-1,many,TRBV5-1,CASSLVSGGAGSTEAFF,TGCGCCAGCAGCTTGGTATCAGGGGGCGCCGGGTCCACTGAAGCTTTCTTT
.,TRBJ1-1,.,TRBV20-1,CSASHAGEGPEALF,TGCAGTGCTTCTCATGCCGGGGAGGGCCCTGAAGCTTTGTTT
TRBD1,TRBJ1-2,many,TRBV5-1,CASSRDRGSYGYTF,TGCGCCAGCAGCCGGGACAGGGGGTCCTATGGCTACACCTTC
TRBD1,TRBJ1-2,many,TRBV7-8,CASSLAAGGYGYTF,TGTGCCAGCAGCTTAGCGGCAGGGGGGTATGGCTACACCTTC
TRBD1,TRBJ2-1,many,TRBV12-3/TRBV12-4,CASRNRGSPYNEQFF,TGTGCCAGCAGGAACAGGGGGTCCCCCTACAATGAGCAGTTCTTC
TRBD2,TRBJ2-2,medium-sized,TRBV6-5,CASSYDLAGAGGELFF,TGTGCCAGCAGTTACGATCTAGCGGGAGCGGGCGGGGAGCTGTTTTTT
.,TRBJ2-1,many,TRBV6-2/TRBV6-3,CASRFPGEQFF,TGTGCCAGCCGTTTTCCCGGGGAGCAGTTCTTC
.,TRBJ2-7,many,TRBV20-1,CSASETVRYEQYF,TGCAGTGCTAGTGAGACAGTTCGGTACGAGCAGTACTTC
TRBD1,TRBJ2-2,many,TRBV6-6,CASSYGTGVVTGELFF,TGTGCCAGCAGTTACGGCACAGGGGTTGTCACCGGGGAGCTGTTTTTT
.,TRBJ1-4,many,TRBV5-1,CASSLLENEKLFF,TGCGCCAGCAGCTTGTTGGAGAATGAAAAACTGTTTTTT
.,TRBJ1-2,many,TRBV6-1,CASSEREDANYGYTF,TGTGCCAGCAGTGAACGAGAGGACGCTAACTATGGCTACACCTTC
.,TRBJ1-3,many,TRBV12-3/TRBV12-4,CASSPRLEGNTIYF,TGTGCCAGCAGCCCAAGGTTAGAGGGAAACACCATATATTTT
TRBD1,TRBJ2-6,many,TRBV25-1,CASSGYRGVSGANVLTF,TGTGCCAGCAGTGGGTACAGGGGGGTCTCTGGGGCCAACGTCCTGACTTTC
.,TRBJ2-3,many,TRBV4-2,CASSQDDRAGDTQYF,TGTGCCAGCAGCCAAGATGACAGGGCGGGGGATACGCAGTATTTT
.,TRBJ2-7,few,TRBV5-1,CASSLEGGAVLREQYF,TGCGCCAGCAGCTTGGAGGGGGGTGCGGTACTACGCGAGCAGTACTTC
.,TRBJ1-2,many,TRBV6-6,CASSKINGQLDYGYTF,TGTGCCAGCAGTAAAATCAATGGACAGTTGGACTATGGCTACACCTTC
TRBD1,TRBJ1-4,many,TRBV5-1,CASSPGTAGEKLFF,TGCGCCAGCAGCCCCGGGACAGCGGGGGAAAAACTGTTTTTT
.,TRBJ2-5,.,TRBV10-1,CASSEFHQFQETQYF,TGCGCCAGCAGTGAGTTTCACCAGTTCCAAGAGACCCAGTACTTC
TRBD2,TRBJ2-5,many,TRBV5-1,CASSSGVAGGARETQYF,TGCGCCAGCAGCTCAGGGGTAGCGGGGGGAGCCAGGGAGACCCAGTACTTC
.,TRBJ2-2,many,TRBV12-3/TRBV12-4,CASSLTGDTGELFF,TGTGCCAGCAGTTTAACCGGGGACACCGGGGAGCTGTTTTTT
TRBD1,TRBJ2-3,few,TRBV7-2,CASSHPSRTGGLDTQYF,TGTGCCAGCAGCCACCCCTCCCGGACAGGGGGCTTAGATACGCAGTATTTT
.,TRBJ2-3,many,TRBV5-1,CASRAVGASTDTQYF,TGCGCCAGCAGGGCCGTGGGGGCTAGCACAGATACGCAGTATTTT
.,TRBJ1-4,many,TRBV27,CASSFERVGKLFF,TGTGCCAGCAGTTTCGAGAGGGTGGGAAAACTGTTTTTT
.,TRBJ2-1,many,TRBV5-8,CASSLIGVPNEQFF,TGTGCCAGCAGCTTGATCGGGGTTCCCAATGAGCAGTTCTTC
.,TRBJ2-1,.,TRBV15,CATSRDSGREQFF,TGTGCCACCAGCAGAGACTCAGGAAGAGAGCAGTTCTTC
TRBD2,TRBJ2-1,many,TRBV7-2,CASSFRGGNNEQFF,TGTGCCAGCAGCTTTCGGGGGGGCAACAATGAGCAGTTCTTC
.,TRBJ2-3,many,TRBV7-2,CASSSTHGLPADTQYF,TGTGCCAGCAGCTCCACCCATGGACTACCAGCAGATACGCAGTATTTT
TRBD2,TRBJ2-2,many,TRBV27,CASGPTTSGNTGELFF,TGTGCCAGCGGCCCTACGACTAGCGGGAACACCGGGGAGCTGTTTTTT
TRBD1,TRBJ1-1,many,TRBV6-2/TRBV6-3,CASSGQAHTEAFF,TGTGCCAGCAGTGGACAGGCCCACACTGAAGCTTTCTTT
.,TRBJ2-1,many,TRBV29-1,CSVEEVVGYNEQFF,TGCAGCGTTGAGGAGGTGGTCGGTTACAATGAGCAGTTCTTC
TRBD1,TRBJ2-7,many,TRBV7-2,CASSRIRDRVTYEQYF,TGTGCCAGCAGCCGGATCCGGGACAGGGTGACCTACGAGCAGTACTTC
.,TRBJ1-1,many,TRBV29-1,CSVGETGNTEAFF,TGCAGCGTTGGTGAGACAGGGAACACTGAAGCTTTCTTT
TRBD2,TRBJ2-1,many,TRBV3-1,CASSDAGRAYNEQFF,TGTGCCAGCAGCGATGCCGGGAGGGCTTACAATGAGCAGTTCTTC
TRBD2,TRBJ2-2,many,TRBV3-1,CASSQDIPSGTGELFF,TGTGCCAGCAGCCAAGATATTCCTAGCGGCACCGGGGAGCTGTTTTTT
.,TRBJ2-2,many,TRBV5-1,CASSLGHATNTGELFF,TGCGCCAGCAGCTTGGGACATGCGACGAACACCGGGGAGCTGTTTTTT
TRBD1,TRBJ2-2,many,TRBV24-1,CATSDRGQGAWTGELFF,TGTGCCACCAGTGATAGGGGACAGGGGGCTTGGACCGGGGAGCTGTTTTTT
.,TRBJ2-1,many,TRBV20-1,CSATPGTLPSREQFF,TGCAGTGCTACTCCTGGGACTCTCCCCAGCCGTGAGCAGTTCTTC
TRBD1,TRBJ2-5,.,TRBV7-6,CDSSFTYRDSQETQYF,TGTGACAGCAGCTTTACTTACCGGGACAGCCAAGAGACCCAGTACTTC
.,TRBJ2-3,many,TRBV5-5,CASSKPRDAATQYF,TGTGCCAGCAGCAAACCCCGGGACGCCGCTACGCAGTATTTT
TRBD2,TRBJ2-1,many,TRBV20-1,CSGGLADLKQFF,TGCAGTGGAGGACTAGCGGATCTAAAGCAGTTCTTC
.,TRBJ1-1,many,TRBV27,CASRRSTEAFF,TGTGCCAGCAGGCGGAGCACTGAAGCTTTCTTT
.,TRBJ1-4,many,TRBV4-3,CASSQDRTTNEKLFF,TGCGCCAGCAGCCAAGACAGGACAACTAATGAAAAACTGTTTTTT
.,TRBJ2-2,many,TRBV7-9,CASSLGASTGELFF,TGTGCCAGCAGCTTAGGGGCTAGCACCGGGGAGCTGTTTTTT
TRBD1,TRBJ1-2,many,TRBV12-3/TRBV12-4,CASNTVAGQGIGGYTF,TGTGCCAGCAATACTGTGGCGGGACAGGGAATCGGTGGCTACACCTTC
TRBD2,TRBJ2-5,.,TRBV12-3/TRBV12-4,CASSFPGGGQETQYF,TGTGCCAGCAGTTTCCCGGGGGGGGGTCAAGAGACCCAGTACTTC